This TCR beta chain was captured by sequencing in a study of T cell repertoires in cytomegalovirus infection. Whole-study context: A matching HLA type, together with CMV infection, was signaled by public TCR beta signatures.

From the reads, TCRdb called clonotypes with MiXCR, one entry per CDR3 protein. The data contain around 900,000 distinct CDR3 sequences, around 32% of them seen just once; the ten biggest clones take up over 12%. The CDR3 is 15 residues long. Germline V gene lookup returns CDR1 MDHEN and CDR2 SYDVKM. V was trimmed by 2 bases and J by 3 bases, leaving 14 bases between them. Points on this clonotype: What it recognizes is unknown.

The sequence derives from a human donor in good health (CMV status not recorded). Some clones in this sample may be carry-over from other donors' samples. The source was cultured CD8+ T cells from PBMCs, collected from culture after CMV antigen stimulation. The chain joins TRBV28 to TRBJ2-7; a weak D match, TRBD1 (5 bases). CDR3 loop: CASSLAGSYGYEQYV. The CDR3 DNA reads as TGTGCCAGCAGTTTAGCAGGGTCCTACGGCTACGAGCAGTACGTC.